The 12 T cell receptor beta chains below all came from one sample that was sequenced in a study of siplizumab effects on memory and regulatory T cells. Sequenced by immunoSEQ multiplex PCR; TCRdb stores in-frame clones only, minus some. The sample has 80,000 to 130,000 clones, about 91% seen once. Sequencing was carried out using Tregs sorted from blood. These receptors were taken from a human donor in good health.

This clone was picked up one time. This chain connects TRBV19 to TRBJ2-3, with a weak D call TRBD2 (5 bases). The CDR3 is 14 amino acids. CDR1 and CDR2 (germline): LNHDA, SQIVND (reference sequence). Trimming pared 5 bases from V and 2 bases from J, leaving 11 bases between. This chain's CDR3 is CASSLGLNTDTQYF. CDR3 in DNA: TGTGCCAGTAGTCTAGGACTTAACACAGATACGCAGTATTTT. The whole variable domain, filled in from reference TRBV19 and TRBJ2-3, reads DGGITQSPKYLFRKEGQNVTLSCEQNLNHDAMYWYRQDPGQGLRLIYYSQIVNDFQKGDIAEGYSVSREKKESFPLTVTSAQKNPTAFYLCASSLGLNTDTQYFGPGTRLTVL.

The V gene is TRBV9, the J gene TRBJ1-1, with D uncertain. The CDR3 is 17 residues long. V was clipped by 4 bases and J by 1 base, with 20 bases between them. From germline, CDR1 is SGDLS and CDR2 YYNGEE. This chain's CDR3 is CASSPRARGWENTEAFF. CDR3 sequence (DNA): TGTGCCAGCAGCCCTCGAGCCCGTGGGTGGGAGAACACTGAAGCTTTCTTT.

The chain recombines TRBV11-2 with TRBJ1-4; possible D gene TRBD1, 5 bases. The V end was cut by 1 base, the J end by 2 bases, with 8 bases between. Germline loops: CDR1 SGHAT, CDR2 FQNNGV. The CDR3 extends over 15 amino acids. CDR3 bases: TGTGCCAGCAGCTTAGTGGGGGTTACTAATGAAAAACTGTTTTTT. Its protein product is CASSLVGVTNEKLFF.

This rearrangement joins TRBV5-1 to TRBJ1-5, with D perhaps matching TRBD1 (5 bases). The CDR3 consists of 15 residues. Trimming removed 7 bases at V and 7 bases at J, with 21 bases between. The V gene's germline CDR1 is SGHRS and CDR2 YFSETQ. The CDR3 reads CASRFDQGPGQPQHF. The CDR3 bases are TGCGCCAGCCGATTCGATCAGGGTCCCGGACAGCCCCAGCATTTT.

This clone is a singleton in its sample. The chain carries TRBV6-5 and TRBJ1-5; D is unclear. This CDR3 has 13 residues. Germline V CDR1 and CDR2: MNHEY, SVGAGI. The ends were cut back, 4 bases at V and 4 bases at J, with 8 bases in the middle. This CDR3 is CASSSMVNQPQHF. DNA for the CDR3: TGTGCCAGCAGTTCGATGGTAAATCAGCCCCAGCATTTT.

V usage is TRBV27 and J usage is TRBJ2-5, with TRBD2 as a possible D gene (6 bases). The V gene's germline CDR1 is MNHEY and CDR2 SMNVEV (reference sequence). The CDR3 sequence is 15 residues long. V lost 4 bases, J lost 3 bases, and 15 bases lay in between. The CDR3 bases are TGTGCCAGCAGTTCTCTAGGAGCGGGCGAAGAGACCCAGTACTTC. This translates into CASSSLGAGEETQYF.

V gene TRBV5-1 combines with J gene TRBJ1-4, with D hard to call. This CDR3 has 15 amino acids. Germline V gives CDR1 SGHRS, CDR2 YFSETQ. V was trimmed by 0 bases and J by 0 bases, leaving 6 bases between them. CDR3 residues: CASSLELATNEKLFF. The DNA for the CDR3 is TGCGCCAGCAGCTTGGAACTGGCAACTAATGAAAAACTGTTTTTT.

This clone has a single count. V and J are TRBV27 and TRBJ2-7, with D possibly matching TRBD2 (6 bases). The ends were cut back, 3 bases at V and 7 bases at J, with 19 bases in the middle. The CDR3 runs 15 residues. Germline V gene lookup returns CDR1 MNHEY and CDR2 SMNVEV (reference sequence). The DNA of the CDR3 is TGTGCCAGCAGTTTGATAAGCGGGCGAAGAGGGGAGCAGTACTTC. This gives the protein CASSLISGRRGEQYF.

The chain carries TRBV2 and TRBJ2-7, with D tentatively TRBD2 (6 bases). V lost 8 bases and J 2 bases, leaving 10 bases between the germline ends. Germline CDR1 is SNHLY and CDR2 is FYNNEI. This CDR3 is 12 amino acids long. CDR3 amino acids: CASCRGTYEQYF. Here the CDR3 DNA reads TGTGCCAGCTGCCGGGGGACCTACGAGCAGTACTTC.

The J gene is TRBJ2-7, the V gene TRBV11-2; D is uncertain. The germline V gene has CDR1 SGHAT and CDR2 FQNNGV. V dropped 5 bases and J dropped 2 bases, with 13 bases sitting between them. This CDR3 is built from 14 residues. The CDR3 is CASSLTTVAYEQYF. For the CDR3, the DNA is TGTGCCAGCAGCCTCACCACAGTGGCCTACGAGCAGTACTTC.

This clone was counted a single time. This chain connects TRBV7-8 to TRBJ1-3, with no clear D. CDR1 is SGHVS and CDR2 is FQNEAQ in the germline V gene. V was cut by 4 bases and J by 8 bases, with 12 bases left in between. The CDR3 loop spans 13 amino acids. The CDR3 DNA reads as TGTGCCAGCAGCTACCCACTGGGTGACACCATATATTTT. Residues: CASSYPLGDTIYF.

The table lists this clone with a count of one. V and J are TRBV2 and TRBJ2-1, with 7 bases matching TRBD1. This CDR3 has 14 amino acids. V dropped 10 bases and J dropped 4; count of bases not matched to a gene: 10. Germline CDR1 and CDR2: SNHLY and FYNNEI. DNA for the CDR3: TGTGCCATTCCCCCGGGACAGCATTACAATGAGCAGTTCTTC. It translates to CAIPPGQHYNEQFF.